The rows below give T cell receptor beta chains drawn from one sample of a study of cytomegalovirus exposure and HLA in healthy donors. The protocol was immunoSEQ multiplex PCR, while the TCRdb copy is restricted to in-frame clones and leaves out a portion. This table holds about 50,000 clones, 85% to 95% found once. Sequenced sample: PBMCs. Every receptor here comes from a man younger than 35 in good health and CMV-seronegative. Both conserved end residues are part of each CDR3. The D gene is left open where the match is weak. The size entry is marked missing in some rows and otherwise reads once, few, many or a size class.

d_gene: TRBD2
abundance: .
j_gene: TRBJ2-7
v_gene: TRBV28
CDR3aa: CASHRLREALTGSYEQYF

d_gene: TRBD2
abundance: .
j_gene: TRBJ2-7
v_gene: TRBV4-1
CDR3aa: CASSQDEGLAGYEQYF

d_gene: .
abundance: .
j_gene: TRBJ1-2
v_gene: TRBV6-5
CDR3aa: CASRNGGGNGYTF

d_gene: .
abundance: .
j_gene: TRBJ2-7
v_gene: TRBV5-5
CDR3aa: CASSLGTSEQYF

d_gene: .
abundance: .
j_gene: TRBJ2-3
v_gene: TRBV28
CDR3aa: CASSLWGKGSDTDTQYF

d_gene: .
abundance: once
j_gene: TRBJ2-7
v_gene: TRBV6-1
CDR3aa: CASGEVAVSSYEQYF

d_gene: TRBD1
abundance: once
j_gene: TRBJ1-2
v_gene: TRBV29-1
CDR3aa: CSAEDRVSGYTF

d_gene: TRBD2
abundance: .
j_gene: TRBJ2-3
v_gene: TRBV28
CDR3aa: CASSSSGRAFTDTQYF

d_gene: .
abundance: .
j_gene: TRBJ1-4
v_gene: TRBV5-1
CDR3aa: CASRQVLNEKLFF

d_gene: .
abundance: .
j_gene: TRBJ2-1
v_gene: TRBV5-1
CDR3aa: CASSLGAAESNEQFF

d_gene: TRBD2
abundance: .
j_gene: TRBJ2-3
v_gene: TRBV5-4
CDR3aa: CASSSHRTSGSRGTDTQYF

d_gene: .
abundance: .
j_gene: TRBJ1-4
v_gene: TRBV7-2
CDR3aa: CASSLMGEQANEKLFF

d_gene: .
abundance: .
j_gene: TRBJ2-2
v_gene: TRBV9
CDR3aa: CASSLTGTNTGELFF

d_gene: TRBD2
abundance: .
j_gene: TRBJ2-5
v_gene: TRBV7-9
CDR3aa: CASSPGLAGHQETQYF

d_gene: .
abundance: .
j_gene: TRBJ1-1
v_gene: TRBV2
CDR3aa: CASINQPVPEAFF

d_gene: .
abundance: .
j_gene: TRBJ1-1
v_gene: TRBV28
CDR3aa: CASSLIGGGTEAFF

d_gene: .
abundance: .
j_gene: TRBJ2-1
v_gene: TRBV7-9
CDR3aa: CASSPAWAGGEQFF

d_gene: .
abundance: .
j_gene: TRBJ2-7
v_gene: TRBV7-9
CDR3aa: CASSTGTRSHEQYF

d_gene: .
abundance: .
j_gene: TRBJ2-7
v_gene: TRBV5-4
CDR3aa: CASVAGKDYEQYF

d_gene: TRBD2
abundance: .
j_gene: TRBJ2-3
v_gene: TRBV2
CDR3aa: CASTFRTSGNGDTQYF

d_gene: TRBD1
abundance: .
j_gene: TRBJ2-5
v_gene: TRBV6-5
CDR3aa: CASSRQGARQETQYF

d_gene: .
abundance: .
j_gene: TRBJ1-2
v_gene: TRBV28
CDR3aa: CASSLYGGGYGYTF

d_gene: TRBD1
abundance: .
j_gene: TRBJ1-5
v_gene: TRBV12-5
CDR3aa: CASGLVMGQGGQPQHF

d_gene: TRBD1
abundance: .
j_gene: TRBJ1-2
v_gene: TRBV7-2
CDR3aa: CASSLVNRGHGYTF

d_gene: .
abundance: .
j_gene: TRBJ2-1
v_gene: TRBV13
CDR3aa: CASSSSGRRPYNEQFF